The clone carrying this TCR beta chain came up once. Its cognate antigen is unknown. This sample stems from a study of cytomegalovirus exposure and HLA in healthy donors. For the study at large: Unique TCRs numbering some 93 million, obtained from HLA-typed donors, made up an early data release.

Looked up from germline, CDR1 is WSHSY and CDR2 is SAAADI. The CDR3 runs 16 residues. Trimming at V came to 4 bases and at J to 4 bases, leaving 12 bases not matched to a gene. Primers: 60 Vbeta forward and 13 Jbeta reverse. Some clones are missing from TCRdb's copy, which holds only in-frame ones; the method was immunoSEQ multiplex PCR. The sample lists 60,000 to 90,000 clones; around two thirds were seen once. General study points: It was shown in a later analysis that HLA-associated TCR beta chains were more clonally expanded than other, equally common chains. Later analysis suggested links between common viral pathogens and several top significant clusters.

It was healthy bone marrow donors who served as donors. V usage is TRBV10-2 and J usage is TRBJ2-7; 8 nucleotides line up with TRBD2. This clonotype was obtained from a woman between 45 and 60 years old in good health and CMV-seropositive. Sequenced input: PBMCs. CDR3 loop: CASSGGIGLASYEQYF. Written as DNA, the CDR3 is TGCGCCAGCAGTGGGGGTATTGGACTAGCTTCTTACGAGCAGTACTTC.